One T cell receptor (beta chain) is described in this entry. The entry originates in a study of cytomegalovirus exposure and HLA in healthy donors. This CDR3 has 15 amino acids. After removal of 6 bases from V and 3 bases from J, the junction contained 10 bases not matched to a gene. Germline V CDR1 and CDR2: ENHRY, SYGVKD. Primers included in the PCR were 60 Vbeta and 13 Jbeta primers. Assay: immunoSEQ multiplex PCR; the TCRdb copy retains only in-frame clones and omits some. The sample includes 200,000 or so clones, nearly 80% seen only once; the top ten take 6%. This receptor was obtained from a woman in her thirties in good health and CMV-seropositive. Material: PBMCs. The J gene is TRBJ2-7, the V gene TRBV10-3, with 8 bases identical to TRBD2. The chain's CDR3 is CAISPPGLAGYEQYF. Here the CDR3 DNA reads TGTGCCATCAGCCCCCCGGGGCTAGCGGGCTACGAGCAGTACTTC.